The 31 T cell receptor beta chains reported below all come from one sample, sequenced in a study of CD4 T cells in relation to SARS-CoV-2 and coronaviruses. Here immunoSEQ multiplex PCR was the method, and the copy in TCRdb shows in-frame clones only, minus some. Of tens of thousands of clones in the sample, approximately 95% were seen once. Before the COVID-19 pandemic, during about 2010-2018, CD4+ T cells were taken from unexposed donors. The specimen was naive CD4+ T cells from PBMCs. Noted subset: naive CD4+ T cells isolated by negative enrichment. The receptors derive from a human donor in good health.

V usage is TRBV2 and J usage is TRBJ2-5, with D unresolved. The germline gives CDR1 SNHLY, CDR2 FYNNEI. This CDR3 comprises 12 residues. V lost 6 bases and J lost 0, with 5 bases in between. The CDR3 DNA reads as TGTGCCAGCAGAGGGTACCAAGAGACCCAGTACTTC. It is translated as CASRGYQETQYF.

This clone was recorded once. J is TRBJ2-5 and V is TRBV18; a possible D gene is TRBD1 (6 bases). CDR3 length equals 16 residues. Trimming left V 3 bases short and J 2 bases short, with 16 bases between. Looked up from germline, CDR1 is KGHSH and CDR2 is LQKENI. The CDR3 sequence is CASSPLQGPVQETQYF. The CDR3 nucleotides are TGTGCCAGCTCACCTCTACAGGGCCCGGTACAAGAGACCCAGTACTTC.

As DNA, the CDR3 is TGTGCCAGCAGCTTTTCCGGGACAGAAGTTTACAATGAGCAGTTCTTC. This translates into CASSFSGTEVYNEQFF. The gene calls are TRBV5-5 and TRBJ2-1; 7 nucleotides align to TRBD1. V gave up 2 bases and J gave up 4 bases; unmatched junction bases: 9. Germline CDR1 and CDR2: SGHKS and YYEKEE (reference sequence). CDR3 length: 16 residues.

The genes are TRBV4-3 and TRBJ2-7; TRBD1 matches 8 bases. CDR1 LGHNA and CDR2 YSLEER come from the germline V gene. This CDR3 is built from 14 residues. The ends lost 3 bases at V and 3 bases at J; junction bases unmatched: 4. The CDR3 is CASSQDRANYEQYF. Here the CDR3 DNA reads TGCGCCAGCAGCCAGGACAGGGCGAACTACGAGCAGTACTTC.

The rearrangement joins TRBV6-2 or TRBV6-3 to TRBJ1-4; D is unclear. The ends were cut back, 6 bases at V and 4 bases at J, with 12 bases in the middle. The CDR3 sequence is 14 residues long. CDR1 and CDR2 from the germline V gene are MNHEY and SVGEGT. The CDR3: CASSRRGGNEKLFF. The CDR3 DNA reads TGTGCCAGCAGCCGCCGCGGAGGTAATGAAAAACTGTTTTTT.

J is TRBJ2-1 and V is TRBV5-4, with 10 bases that match TRBD1. This CDR3 is built from 16 residues. Germline CDR1 SGHNT, CDR2 YYREEE (reference sequence). V was clipped by 4 bases and J by 8 bases; unmatched bases: 12. CDR3 region: CASSDARDRGFDEQFF. CDR3 sequence (DNA): TGTGCCAGCAGCGACGCCCGGGACAGGGGTTTCGATGAGCAGTTCTTC.

The chain joins TRBV5-4 to TRBJ2-3; TRBD2 matches at 14 bases. CDR1 is SGHNT, CDR2 YYREEE, per germline (reference sequence). J was trimmed by 4 bases and V by 4 bases; bases with no gene match: 14. The CDR3 has 19 amino acids. The CDR3 DNA reads as TGTGCCAGCAGCGAATCAAGACTAGCGGGGGGGCGGGAGGCAGATACGCAGTATTTT. This codes for CASSESRLAGGREADTQYF.

V is TRBV3-1 (or the pseudogene TRBV3-2) and J is TRBJ2-7; 7 nucleotides agree with TRBD1. This CDR3 has 15 amino acids. J was trimmed by 1 base and V by 4 bases; bases with no gene match: 7. Germline-derived CDR1 and CDR2 are LGHDT and YNNKEL (reference sequence). The CDR3 DNA reads as TGTGCCAGCAGCCGAGACAGGGTCTTGTCCTACGAGCAGTACTTC. The encoded protein is CASSRDRVLSYEQYF.

The gene calls are TRBV25-1 and TRBJ1-1, with D perhaps matching TRBD1 (6 bases). Germline assignment: CDR1 MGHDK and CDR2 SYGVNS. The length of the CDR3 is 15 residues. Trimming cost V 4 bases and J 1 base, with 13 bases left between them. CDR3 DNA: TGTGCCAGCAGTGGATTTCCGGGGGCGAACACTGAAGCTTTCTTT. This sequence encodes CASSGFPGANTEAFF. The full variable domain, rest sourced from reference TRBV25-1 and TRBJ1-1, is EADIYQTPRYLVIGTGKKITLECSQTMGHDKMYWYQQDPGMELHLIHYSYGVNSTEKGDLSSESTVSRIRTEHFPLTLESARPSHTSQYLCASSGFPGANTEAFFGQGTRLTVV.

The chain couples TRBV5-1 to TRBJ1-6; tentatively, D is TRBD1 (6 bases). Trimming cost V 4 bases and J 9 bases, with 17 bases left between them. The CDR3 loop spans 15 amino acids. Germline CDR1 reads SGHRS; CDR2 reads YFSETQ. Written as DNA, the CDR3 is TGCGCCAGCAGCCCTAGGGAGGGGGTCGGTTCACCCCTCCACTTT. Residues: CASSPREGVGSPLHF.

This chain uses TRBV29-1 with TRBJ2-5; TRBD1 agrees at 8 bases. The V gene's germline CDR1 is SQVTM and CDR2 ANQGSEA. The V segment lost 4 bases and the J segment 5 bases; nucleotides outside the gene matches: 6. The CDR3 loop spans 13 amino acids. The CDR3 here is CSVATGARETQYF. The CDR3 DNA sequence: TGCAGCGTTGCGACAGGGGCCCGGGAGACCCAGTACTTC.

This clone was recorded a few times. At one end the junction does not follow the germline gene, possibly because of a read error. J is TRBJ1-6 and V is TRBV2, with 8 nucleotides matching TRBD1. Germline V lookup: CDR1 SNHLY, CDR2 FYNNEI. This CDR3 comprises 15 residues. The DNA of the CDR3 is TGTGCCAGCAGAGAAGACAGGGGTAGAAATTCACCCCTCCACTTT. Protein sequence: CASREDRGRNSPLHF.

The chain links TRBV7-2 to TRBJ2-5; D is unresolved. V lost 4 bases, J lost 9 bases, and 18 bases lay in between. The CDR3 consists of 14 residues. The germline CDR1 and CDR2 sequences are SGHTA and FQGNSA. The CDR3 nucleotides read TGTGCCAGCAGCTCAGACGGGCTAGGTCGGGCCCAGTACTTC. Translated: CASSSDGLGRAQYF.

The V and J genes are TRBV6-1 and TRBJ1-2; D not resolved. Germline lookup yields CDR1 MNHNS and CDR2 SASEGT. CDR3 length equals 13 residues. The V end lost 0 bases, the J end lost 4 bases, and 6 bases lay between the germline ends. CDR3 protein: CASSEAGSYGYTF. For the CDR3, the DNA is TGTGCCAGCAGTGAAGCGGGATCCTATGGCTACACCTTC.

This chain uses TRBV9 with TRBJ2-1, with D possibly matching TRBD1 (5 bases). Germline CDR1 reads SGDLS; CDR2 reads YYNGEE. Trimming took off 4 bases at V and 7 bases at J, with 9 bases between the two ends. The CDR3 has 12 residues. The CDR3 is CASSLSGNEQFF. DNA for the CDR3: TGTGCCAGCAGCTTATCAGGGAATGAGCAGTTCTTC.

This chain uses TRBV11-2 with TRBJ2-3; D call uncertain. Trimming took 0 bases from V and 9 from J, leaving 13 bases between them. The CDR3 is 14 amino acids. The V gene's germline CDR1 is SGHAT and CDR2 FQNNGV. The CDR3 loop is CASSLDRTPQTQYF. Written as DNA, the CDR3 is TGTGCCAGCAGCTTAGATCGAACCCCCCAGACGCAGTATTTT.

The rearrangement joins TRBV4-1 to TRBJ2-5; 9 positions agree with TRBD2. The CDR3 length is 19 residues. The germline gives CDR1 MGHRA, CDR2 YSYEKL. The J segment lost 3 bases and the V segment lost 1 base, leaving 15 bases of the junction unmatched. The CDR3 protein is CASSQVGAGGHGTEETQYF. DNA for the CDR3: TGCGCCAGCAGCCAAGTGGGAGCGGGAGGCCACGGAACGGAAGAGACCCAGTACTTC.

The genes are TRBV18 and TRBJ1-2, with TRBD1 as a possible D gene (5 bases). The germline CDR1 and CDR2 sequences are KGHSH and LQKENI. The CDR3 extends over 16 amino acids. The germline V and J ends were trimmed by 2 bases and 6 bases, with 19 bases remaining between them. This CDR3 reads CASSPSNTGPSNGYTF. For the CDR3, the DNA is TGTGCCAGCTCACCATCTAACACAGGCCCTTCTAATGGCTACACCTTC.

This clone appeared a single time. Here the CDR3 reads CASSKQGQGPYGYTF. As DNA, the CDR3 is TGTGCCAGCAGCAAACAGGGACAGGGCCCTTATGGCTACACCTTC. The chain carries TRBV7-6 and TRBJ1-2; TRBD1 agrees at 9 bases. CDR3 length: 15 amino acids. After removal of 5 bases from V and 5 bases from J, the junction contained 9 bases not matched to a gene. Germline V CDR1 and CDR2: SGHVS, FNYEAQ.

This rearrangement joins TRBV25-1 to TRBJ2-7; D perhaps matches TRBD1 (5 bases). The CDR3 length is 15 residues. Between the trimmed V and J ends, which lost 1 base and 2 bases, there was a span of 12 bases. Germline V gene sequence: CDR1 MGHDK, CDR2 SYGVNS. The CDR3 DNA reads as TGTGCCAGCAGTGAATCAAGGGGCAAAACCTACGAGCAGTACTTC. Amino acids: CASSESRGKTYEQYF.

The V gene is TRBV30, the J gene TRBJ1-4; D possibly corresponds to TRBD1 (5 bases). This CDR3 comprises 16 residues. The germline V gene encodes CDR1 GTSNPN and CDR2 SVGIG (reference sequence). The V and J ends lost 2 bases and 2 bases respectively, with 15 bases between them. CDR3 nucleotide sequence: TGTGCCTGGAGTTTTCGTTGGTGGGGCACTAATGAAAAACTGTTTTTT. Its protein is CAWSFRWWGTNEKLFF. Based on the CDR3 plus reference TRBV30 and TRBJ1-4, the full variable domain is SQTIHQWPATLVQPVGSPLSLECTVEGTSNPNLYWYRQAAGRGLQLLFYSVGIGQISSEVPQNLSASRPQDRQFILSSKKLLLSDSGFYLCAWSFRWWGTNEKLFFGSGTQLSVL.

The J gene is TRBJ1-1, the V gene TRBV30, with D possibly matching TRBD1 (6 bases). The germline V gene has CDR1 GTSNPN and CDR2 SVGIG (reference sequence). This CDR3 region has 12 residues. Trimming left V 0 bases short and J 11 bases short, with 13 bases between. CDR3 loop: CAWSVMGARAFF. The CDR3 DNA is TGTGCCTGGAGTGTGATGGGGGCCCGGGCTTTCTTT.

The chain employs TRBV3-1 (or the pseudogene TRBV3-2) and TRBJ1-1; D is uncertain. Trimming took 7 bases from V and 4 from J, leaving 16 bases between them. CDR3 length: 14 amino acids. Per germline, CDR1 LGHDT and CDR2 YNNKEL (reference sequence). The CDR3 DNA reads as TGTGCCAGCAACCTTGGGTTCGGAGGCACTGAAGCTTTCTTT. It yields the protein CASNLGFGGTEAFF.

The V and J genes are TRBV28 and TRBJ1-2, with 7 bases fitting TRBD1. The CDR3 sequence is 15 residues long. Germline CDR1 reads MDHEN; CDR2 reads SYDVKM. V was clipped by 1 base and J by 2 bases; unmatched bases: 4. CDR3 sequence (DNA): TGTGCCAGCAGTTTATTGGGACAGTACAACTATGGCTACACCTTC. Residues: CASSLLGQYNYGYTF.

The genes are TRBV7-2 and TRBJ2-4; either TRBD1 or TRBD2 may supply D (5 bases each). The CDR3 covers 17 residues. Germline V lookup: CDR1 SGHTA, CDR2 FQGNSA. Deletions cut 0 bases from V and 6 bases from J, with 18 bases between. CDR3 bases: TGTGCCAGCAGCTTAGCGTCACGGGGCGCTGGGGGAAACATTCAGTACTTC. As protein: CASSLASRGAGGNIQYF.

The rearrangement links TRBV21-1 to TRBJ1-5; TRBD1 was called by the table and not checked on the DNA. TRBV21-1 is designated a pseudogene. The CDR3 is 17 amino acids. CDR3 protein: CASSNRQGYRSNQPQHF. The CDR3 region has the DNA TGTGCCAGCAGCAACCGACAGGGCTACCGAAGCAATCAGCCCCAGCATTTT.

This chain joins TRBV24-1 and TRBJ2-5, with D perhaps matching TRBD2 (6 bases). Germline CDR1 reads KGHDR; CDR2 reads SFDVKD. This CDR3 spans 13 amino acids. V dropped 7 bases and J dropped 2 bases, with 10 bases sitting between them. CDR3 coding DNA: TGTGCCACCAGACCCGCGGGACAAGAGACCCAGTACTTC. Translating it yields CATRPAGQETQYF.

The chain links TRBV19 to TRBJ1-5; TRBD1 aligns across 9 bases. CDR3 length equals 16 residues. In germline, CDR1 is LNHDA, CDR2 SQIVND (reference sequence). V was clipped by 5 bases and J by 7 bases; unmatched bases: 12. CDR3 coding DNA: TGTGCCAGTAGTCAAGGACAGGGGAGGACCTTACAGCCCCAGCATTTT. Protein: CASSQGQGRTLQPQHF.

This chain links TRBV5-1 with TRBJ2-3; TRBD2 matches at 7 bases. The CDR3 runs 16 residues. Trimming at V came to 4 bases and at J to 0 bases, leaving 8 bases not matched to a gene. Germline V gene lookup returns CDR1 SGHRS and CDR2 YFSETQ. The CDR3 protein is CASSPFGLGSTDTQYF. The CDR3 DNA sequence: TGCGCCAGCAGCCCATTCGGACTAGGAAGCACAGATACGCAGTATTTT.

This chain joins TRBV24-1 and TRBJ2-7; TRBD2 might be the D (6 bases). The CDR3 consists of 13 residues. CDR1 KGHDR and CDR2 SFDVKD come from the germline V gene. V lost 3 bases and J 3 bases, leaving 8 bases between the germline ends. The CDR3 nucleotides are TGTGCCACCAGTGATCCGGACTACTACGAGCAGTACTTC. This sequence encodes CATSDPDYYEQYF.

The chain uses TRBV7-2 and TRBJ1-4; 8 bases line up with TRBD1. Germline V CDR1 and CDR2: SGHTA, FQGNSA. The CDR3 has 14 amino acids. Germline trimming cut 5 bases from V and 8 bases from J; bases unmatched to any gene: 7. Written as DNA, the CDR3 is TGTGCCAGCAGCACCCAGGGGGCCGGGGAAAAACTGTTTTTT. This translates into CASSTQGAGEKLFF.